Listed below are T cell receptor beta chains from one sample, sequenced in a study of T-cell memory formation after mild COVID-19. TCRdb fed the 5' RACE reads into MiXCR, producing one record per CDR3 protein. The sample lists 350,000 to 500,000 distinct CDR3 sequences, about 22% occurring once. Sequenced: PBMCs or a T cell subset sorted from them (not recorded which). The receptors derive from an adult woman who had mild COVID-19 (a few samples of this study predate the infection). Cell type and time point are not known. CDR3s include the opening cysteine and the closing phenylalanine or tryptophan. The D gene is left open where the match is weak. Expanded clones are given a class, and other clones once, few, many or no size at all.

j_call: TRBJ1-1; v_call: TRBV12-3/TRBV12-4; clone_size: -; d_call: -; cdr3_aa: CASRLQETEAFF; cdr3_nt: TGTGCCAGCAGGTTACAGGAGACTGAAGCTTTCTTT
j_call: TRBJ1-4; v_call: TRBV5-1; clone_size: -; d_call: TRBD1; cdr3_aa: CASSLGLTGGNEKLFF; cdr3_nt: TGCGCCAGCAGCTTGGGCCTGACAGGGGGCAATGAAAAACTGTTTTTT
j_call: TRBJ2-3; v_call: TRBV24-1; clone_size: few; d_call: -; cdr3_aa: CATSDSRHGTDTQYF; cdr3_nt: TGTGCCACCAGTGATTCAAGACACGGCACAGATACGCAGTATTTT
j_call: TRBJ2-7; v_call: TRBV29-1; clone_size: -; d_call: -; cdr3_aa: CSAETASYEQYF; cdr3_nt: TGCAGCGCCGAGACAGCCTCCTACGAGCAGTACTTC
j_call: TRBJ2-3; v_call: TRBV7-9; clone_size: -; d_call: -; cdr3_aa: CASSLVSRGSTDTQYF; cdr3_nt: TGTGCCAGCAGCTTAGTATCCCGCGGGAGCACAGATACGCAGTATTTT
j_call: TRBJ2-5; v_call: TRBV27; clone_size: -; d_call: TRBD2; cdr3_aa: CASSPGGGRTQYF; cdr3_nt: TGTGCCAGCAGTCCGGGGGGAGGTCGGACCCAGTACTTC
j_call: TRBJ1-1; v_call: TRBV12-3/TRBV12-4; clone_size: few; d_call: -; cdr3_aa: CASSAGGEAFF; cdr3_nt: TGTGCCAGCAGCGCCGGGGGTGAAGCTTTCTTT
j_call: TRBJ1-1; v_call: TRBV13; clone_size: few; d_call: -; cdr3_aa: CASSLMWDTEAFF; cdr3_nt: TGTGCCAGCAGCTTAATGTGGGACACTGAAGCTTTCTTT
j_call: TRBJ2-7; v_call: TRBV3-1; clone_size: -; d_call: TRBD2; cdr3_aa: CASSRLSGGAAYEQYF; cdr3_nt: TGTGCCAGCAGCCGGCTCAGCGGGGGGGCCGCCTACGAGCAGTACTTC
j_call: TRBJ1-1; v_call: TRBV20-1; clone_size: -; d_call: TRBD1; cdr3_aa: CSAFLSGGRYTEAFF; cdr3_nt: TGCAGTGCTTTCCTCTCAGGGGGGAGGTACACTGAAGCTTTCTTT
j_call: TRBJ2-3; v_call: TRBV5-1; clone_size: -; d_call: TRBD2; cdr3_aa: CASSAAGTSGQGTQYF; cdr3_nt: TGCGCCAGCAGCGCGGCCGGGACTAGCGGTCAGGGTACGCAGTATTTT
j_call: TRBJ2-3; v_call: TRBV20-1; clone_size: -; d_call: -; cdr3_aa: CSASPAGQGTDTQYF; cdr3_nt: TGCAGTGCTAGCCCCGCCGGTCAAGGGACAGATACGCAGTATTTT
j_call: TRBJ2-1; v_call: TRBV5-6; clone_size: once; d_call: -; cdr3_aa: CASSLVPGEQFF; cdr3_nt: TGTGCCAGCAGCTTGGTTCCCGGTGAGCAGTTCTTC